This entry lists 29 T cell receptor beta chains sequenced from one sample in a study of beta chain features in type 1 diabetes. Antigen specificity for these receptors is unknown. Study results and caveats: Shortening that was moderate but significant affected the TCRB CDR3s of Type 1 diabetes patients in all four CD4+ subsets.

The investigators reverse transcribed all of the isolated RNA, so they sequenced expressed TCRB transcripts. Profiled with immunoSEQ multiplex PCR; TCRdb holds only in-frame clones, not every one. Here the sample spans about 650,000 clones, over 10% being singletons. The material sequenced was naive CD4+ T cells from blood. The receptors shown here come from a man aged 25 to 40 with type 1 diabetes.

This clone has a handful of counts. CDR3 protein: CASSFQGDTGELFF. As DNA, the CDR3 is TGTGCCAGCAGCTTCCAGGGGGACACCGGGGAGCTGTTTTTT. V gene TRBV5-4 combines with J gene TRBJ2-2; 7 bases map to TRBD1. Germline V gives CDR1 SGHNT, CDR2 YYREEE (reference sequence). The CDR3 contains 14 residues. After removal of 2 bases from V and 3 bases from J, the junction contained 1 base not matched to a gene. Variable domain in full (rest from reference TRBV5-4 and TRBJ2-2): ETGVTQSPTHLIKTRGQQVTLRCSSQSGHNTVSWYQQALGQGPQFIFQYYREEENGRGNFPPRFSGLQFPNYSSELNVNALELDDSALYLCASSFQGDTGELFFGEGSRLTVL.

This clone came up a few times. This chain uses TRBV29-1 with TRBJ1-2; maybe TRBD1 (5 bases). Per germline, CDR1 SQVTM and CDR2 ANQGSEA. The ends were cut back, 5 bases at V and 8 bases at J, with 15 bases in the middle. The CDR3 runs 12 residues. CDR3 nucleotide sequence: TGCAGCGTTCAGGGAACCGACCGAGGCTACACCTTC. Its protein is CSVQGTDRGYTF. Based on the CDR3 plus reference TRBV29-1 and TRBJ1-2, the full variable domain is SAVISQKPSRDICQRGTSLTIQCQVDSQVTMMFWYRQQPGQSLTLIATANQGSEATYESGFVIDKFPISRPNLTFSTLTVSNMSPEDSSIYLCSVQGTDRGYTFGSGTRLTVV.

This clone was counted only a few times. The chain combines TRBV29-1 with TRBJ1-3; D not resolved. Trimming took off 0 bases at V and 2 bases at J, with 8 bases between the two ends. The CDR3 sequence is 14 residues long. Per germline, CDR1 SQVTM and CDR2 ANQGSEA. The CDR3 is CSVEDALAGNTIYF. CDR3 bases: TGCAGCGTTGAAGACGCATTGGCTGGAAACACCATATATTTT.

This clone was seen only a few times. The chain combines TRBV5-6 with TRBJ2-5; D gene uncertain. Trimming removed 3 bases from V and 1 base from J, with 7 bases in between. The CDR3 contains 13 residues. Germline V CDR1 and CDR2: SGHDT, YYEEEE. This CDR3 reads CASSWEPQETQYF. CDR3 coding DNA: TGTGCCAGCAGCTGGGAACCCCAAGAGACCCAGTACTTC.

V gene TRBV7-2 combines with J gene TRBJ2-5; 14 bases match TRBD2. Germline trimming cut 5 bases from V and 1 base from J; bases unmatched to any gene: 3. Germline V gives CDR1 SGHTA, CDR2 FQGNSA. This CDR3 spans 16 amino acids. The CDR3 nucleotides read TGTGCCAGCAGCCAGGGACTAGCGGGGGCCCAAGAGACCCAGTACTTC. Translating it yields CASSQGLAGAQETQYF.

The rearrangement links TRBV20-1 to TRBJ1-1; D uncertain. There are 11 residues in the CDR3. Trimming left V 1 base short and J 6 bases short, with 6 bases between. Per germline, CDR1 DFQATT and CDR2 SNEGSKA (reference sequence). The CDR3 DNA reads as TGCAGTGCTAGAGGGACCTCTGAAGCTTTCTTT. Its translation: CSARGTSEAFF.

This chain connects TRBV27 to TRBJ2-1, with D possibly called TRBD1 or TRBD2 (5 bases each). The CDR3 is 15 amino acids. Germline CDR1 reads MNHEY; CDR2 reads SMNVEV (reference sequence). Between the trimmed V and J ends, which lost 5 bases and 8 bases, there was a span of 19 bases. Here the CDR3 reads CASSPEGRARDEQFF. The DNA for the CDR3 is TGTGCCAGCAGTCCTGAGGGGCGGGCCCGAGATGAGCAGTTCTTC.

The rearrangement uses TRBV7-2 and TRBJ1-1; 7 bases are a match to TRBD1. The V and J ends lost 8 bases and 3 bases, in that order; junction bases with no gene match: 6. Germline V CDR1 and CDR2: SGHTA, FQGNSA. The CDR3 is 13 amino acids. CDR3 region: CASWTGTDTEAFF. CDR3 DNA sequence: TGTGCCAGCTGGACGGGGACAGACACTGAAGCTTTCTTT.

This chain joins TRBV7-2 and TRBJ1-5; D is unclear. V shed 2 bases and J shed 0 bases, with 8 bases lying between them. The CDR3 has 15 residues. The germline V gene encodes CDR1 SGHTA and CDR2 FQGNSA. CDR3 region: CASSLQTDSNQPQHF. CDR3 nucleotides: TGTGCCAGCAGCTTACAGACGGATAGCAATCAGCCCCAGCATTTT.

A few counts support this clone. The rearrangement uses TRBV7-9 and TRBJ1-3; 10 positions agree with TRBD1. J was trimmed by 3 bases and V by 5 bases; bases with no gene match: 7. CDR3 length: 16 residues. Germline V gene sequence: CDR1 SEHNR, CDR2 FQNEAQ (reference sequence). CDR3 coding DNA: TGTGCCAGCAGCCTCATGACAGGGGGCTTTGGAAACACCATATATTTT. Encoded protein: CASSLMTGGFGNTIYF.

This clone has only a few counts. V gene TRBV27 combines with J gene TRBJ1-2, with a weak D call TRBD1 (6 bases). The CDR3 is made up of 12 amino acids. Per germline, CDR1 MNHEY and CDR2 SMNVEV (reference sequence). V lost 8 bases to trimming and J lost 3 bases, with 10 bases between them. CDR3 coding DNA: TGTGCCAGCCAGGGGCTGGACTATGGCTACACCTTC. It translates to CASQGLDYGYTF.

This clone was seen a few times. This rearrangement joins TRBV2 to TRBJ2-1; the match to TRBD1 covers 7 bases. The trim removed 1 base at V and 6 bases at J, leaving 3 bases unmatched. The CDR3 is 14 residues long. Per the germline V gene, CDR1 is SNHLY and CDR2 is FYNNEI. This CDR3 is CASSEGTGSNEQFF. CDR3 sequence (DNA): TGTGCCAGCAGTGAAGGGACAGGCTCCAATGAGCAGTTCTTC.

This chain connects TRBV15 to TRBJ1-5; D is possibly TRBD1 (6 bases). CDR1 is LNHNV and CDR2 is YYDKDF in the germline V gene (reference sequence). Trimming pared 0 bases from V and 8 bases from J, leaving 11 bases between. The CDR3 consists of 14 residues. The CDR3 sequence: CATSRDRGREPQHF. As DNA, the CDR3 is TGTGCCACCAGCAGAGATAGGGGGAGGGAGCCCCAGCATTTT.

The chain couples TRBV5-4 to TRBJ2-5; TRBD1 aligns across 9 bases. Germline loops: CDR1 SGHNT, CDR2 YYREEE (reference sequence). The CDR3 consists of 14 residues. The ends lost 5 bases at V and 5 bases at J; junction bases unmatched: 7. The CDR3 protein is CASSRGTGWETQYF. For the CDR3, the DNA is TGTGCCAGCAGTCGAGGGACAGGGTGGGAGACCCAGTACTTC.

This clone appeared a few times. CDR3 loop: CASSLGAETQYF. CDR3 bases: TGTGCCAGCAGCTTAGGCGCAGAGACCCAGTACTTC. The V and J genes are TRBV11-2 and TRBJ2-5; D is unclear. With 1 base removed from V and 4 bases from J, the gap between germline ends came to 4 bases. In germline, CDR1 is SGHAT, CDR2 FQNNGV. The CDR3 runs to 12 residues.

J is TRBJ2-7 and V is TRBV4-3; D may be TRBD1 or TRBD2 (5 bases each). Germline CDR1 and CDR2: LGHNA and YSLEER. CDR3 length: 15 amino acids. V shed 2 bases and J shed 2 bases, with 13 bases lying between them. CDR3 loop: CASSQYRDGPYEQYF. The DNA for the CDR3 is TGCGCCAGCAGCCAATACCGGGACGGTCCCTACGAGCAGTACTTC.

The table lists this clone with a count of one. Other DNA sequences in the same sample also yield this CDR3. The J gene is TRBJ2-2, the V gene TRBV5-1; tentative D call: TRBD2 (6 bases). Germline values: CDR1 SGHRS, CDR2 YFSETQ. V was trimmed by 4 bases and J by 0 bases, leaving 10 bases between them. There are 15 residues in the CDR3. The CDR3 loop is CASSLPGANTGELFF. CDR3 DNA: TGCGCCAGCAGCCTTCCGGGGGCGAACACCGGGGAGCTGTTTTTT.

This clone was detected a few times. The V and J genes are TRBV28 and TRBJ1-2; maybe TRBD1 (5 bases). Germline CDR1 and CDR2: MDHEN and SYDVKM. The CDR3 has 17 amino acids. Trimming removed 7 bases from V and 1 base from J, with 22 bases in between. The CDR3 reads CASTMTGTQPLNYGYTF. As DNA, the CDR3 is TGTGCCAGCACCATGACCGGGACTCAGCCTCTTAACTATGGCTACACCTTC.

V and J are TRBV28 and TRBJ2-5; D may be TRBD1 (5 bases). CDR1 and CDR2 (germline): MDHEN, SYDVKM. The CDR3 contains 15 residues. Trimming pared 3 bases from V and 1 base from J, leaving 12 bases between. CDR3 sequence: CASSLDQTAQETQYF. The CDR3 DNA reads TGTGCCAGCAGTTTGGATCAGACAGCCCAAGAGACCCAGTACTTC.

This clone has more than one count but fewer than ten. The genes are TRBV10-3 and TRBJ2-5; D not resolved. Looked up from germline, CDR1 is ENHRY and CDR2 is SYGVKD. The CDR3 runs to 13 residues. V was pared by 4 bases and J by 3 bases, with 9 bases between. The CDR3 loop reads CAISAPDEETQYF. CDR3 coding DNA: TGTGCCATCAGTGCCCCAGATGAAGAGACCCAGTACTTC.

The rearrangement uses TRBV5-6 and TRBJ1-4; maybe TRBD1 (5 bases). The germline V gene encodes CDR1 SGHDT and CDR2 YYEEEE. V shed 2 bases and J shed 0 bases, with 17 bases lying between them. This CDR3 is built from 18 residues. In nucleotides, the CDR3 is TGTGCCAGCAGCTTTTCACGTCGGGGGACTGCAACTAATGAAAAACTGTTTTTT. It encodes CASSFSRRGTATNEKLFF. Looking up the rest from reference TRBV5-6 and TRBJ1-4 gives the full variable domain: DAGVTQSPTHLIKTRGQQVTLRCSPKSGHDTVSWYQQALGQGPQFIFQYYEEEERQRGNFPDRFSGHQFPNYSSELNVNALLLGDSALYLCASSFSRRGTATNEKLFFGSGTQLSVL.

This clone occurred a few times. The V call is TRBV7-6, the J call TRBJ2-5; the match to TRBD2 covers 11 bases. Germline CDR1 SGHVS, CDR2 FNYEAQ. The CDR3 totals 16 residues. J lost 5 bases, V lost 5 bases, and 10 bases had no gene match. The CDR3: CASSPSQIAGGETQYF. In DNA form, the CDR3 reads TGTGCCAGCAGCCCTTCGCAAATAGCGGGGGGGGAGACCCAGTACTTC.

This clone occurred a few times. The V call is TRBV5-6, the J call TRBJ1-4; D might be TRBD1 (5 bases). V lost 4 bases and J lost 4, with 14 bases in between. This CDR3 comprises 15 residues. Germline V CDR1 and CDR2: SGHDT, YYEEEE. The CDR3: CASSPSGGYNEKLFF. DNA of the CDR3: TGTGCCAGCAGCCCCAGTGGGGGTTATAATGAAAAACTGTTTTTT.

This clone was counted only a few times. The chain is built from TRBV25-1 and TRBJ1-2; 7 nucleotides agree with TRBD1. This CDR3 has 15 residues. Germline V gives CDR1 MGHDK, CDR2 SYGVNS. The junction had 4 bases not matched to a gene; V was cut back by 3 bases and J by 0 bases. DNA of the CDR3: TGTGCCAGCAGTGAGGGACAGAGAGCTAACTATGGCTACACCTTC. It translates to CASSEGQRANYGYTF.

A single count supports this clone. The chain links TRBV25-1 to TRBJ1-2, with D possibly being TRBD1 (5 bases). Trimming removed 2 bases from V and 1 base from J, with 14 bases in between. There are 16 residues in the CDR3. From germline, CDR1 is MGHDK and CDR2 SYGVNS. For the CDR3, the DNA is TGTGCCAGCAGTGAAGGGGACGGACGTTATAACTATGGCTACACCTTC. It codes for CASSEGDGRYNYGYTF.

With regard to this clone: The same CDR3 is also encoded by other DNA sequences in this sample. V is TRBV5-1 and J is TRBJ1-5; TRBD1 is a possible D gene (5 bases). The germline V gene has CDR1 SGHRS and CDR2 YFSETQ. Trimming removed 0 bases at V and 3 bases at J, with 10 bases between. The CDR3 runs to 15 residues. The CDR3 sequence is CASSLAGASNQPQHF. The CDR3 nucleotides are TGCGCCAGCAGCTTGGCCGGGGCCTCCAATCAGCCCCAGCATTTT.

The chain links TRBV29-1 to TRBJ1-2; D gene ambiguous. CDR1 and CDR2 (germline): SQVTM, ANQGSEA. Trimming removed 4 bases at V and 0 bases at J, with 9 bases between. CDR3 length equals 13 residues. The DNA of the CDR3 is TGCAGCGTTGGGACCCCGCCTAACTATGGCTACACCTTC. It translates to CSVGTPPNYGYTF.

This clone was counted only a few times. The genes are TRBV7-2 and TRBJ2-3, with 8 bases aligning to TRBD2. Per germline, CDR1 SGHTA and CDR2 FQGNSA. After removal of 5 bases from V and 8 bases from J, the junction contained 15 bases not matched to a gene. The CDR3 spans 16 residues. Written as DNA, the CDR3 is TGTGCCAGCAGCCCAGAACTAGCGGCGGCAGGAGGTACGCAGTATTTT. This gives the protein CASSPELAAAGGTQYF. Variable domain in full (rest from reference TRBV7-2 and TRBJ2-3): GAGVSQSPSNKVTEKGKDVELRCDPISGHTALYWYRQSLGQGLEFLIYFQGNSAPDKSGLPSDRFSAERTGGSVSTLTIQRTQQEDSAVYLCASSPELAAAGGTQYFGPGTRLTVL.

This clone was detected only a few times. This sequence joins TRBV2 and TRBJ2-5, with TRBD1 matching 7 bases. The CDR3 loop spans 13 amino acids. Per germline, CDR1 SNHLY and CDR2 FYNNEI. V shed 7 bases, J shed 4 bases, and the junction held 6 bases outside the gene matches. The CDR3 loop is CASMRGPGETQYF. The DNA of the CDR3 is TGTGCCAGCATGAGGGGGCCCGGAGAGACCCAGTACTTC.